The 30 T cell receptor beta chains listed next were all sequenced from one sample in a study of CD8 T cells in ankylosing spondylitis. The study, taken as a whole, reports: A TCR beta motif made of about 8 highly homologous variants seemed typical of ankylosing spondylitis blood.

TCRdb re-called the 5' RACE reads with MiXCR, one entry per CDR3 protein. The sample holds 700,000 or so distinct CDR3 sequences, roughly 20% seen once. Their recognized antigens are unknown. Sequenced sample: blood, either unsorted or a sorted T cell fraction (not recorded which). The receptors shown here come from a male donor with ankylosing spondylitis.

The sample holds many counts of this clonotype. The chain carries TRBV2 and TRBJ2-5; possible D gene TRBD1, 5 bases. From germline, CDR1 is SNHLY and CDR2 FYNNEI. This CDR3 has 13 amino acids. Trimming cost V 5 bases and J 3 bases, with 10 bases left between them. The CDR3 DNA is TGTGCCAGCAGTACTAACAGGAAAGAGACCCAGTACTTC. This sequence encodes CASSTNRKETQYF. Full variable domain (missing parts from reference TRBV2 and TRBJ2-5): EPEVTQTPSHQVTQMGQEVILRCVPISNHLYFYWYRQILGQKVEFLVSFYNNEISEKSEIFDDQFSVERPDGSNFTLKIRSTKLEDSAMYFCASSTNRKETQYFGPGTRLLVL.

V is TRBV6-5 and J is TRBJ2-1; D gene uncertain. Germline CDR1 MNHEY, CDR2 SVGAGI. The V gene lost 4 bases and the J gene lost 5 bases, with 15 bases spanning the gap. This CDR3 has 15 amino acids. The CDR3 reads CASSLRYLLDNEQFF. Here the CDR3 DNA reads TGTGCCAGCAGTTTAAGGTATTTGCTTGACAATGAGCAGTTCTTC.

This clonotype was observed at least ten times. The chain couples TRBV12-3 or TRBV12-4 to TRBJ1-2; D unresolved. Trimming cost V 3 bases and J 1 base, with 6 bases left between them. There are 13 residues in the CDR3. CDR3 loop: CASSFDFNYGYTF. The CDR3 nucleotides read TGTGCCAGCAGTTTCGACTTTAACTATGGCTACACCTTC.

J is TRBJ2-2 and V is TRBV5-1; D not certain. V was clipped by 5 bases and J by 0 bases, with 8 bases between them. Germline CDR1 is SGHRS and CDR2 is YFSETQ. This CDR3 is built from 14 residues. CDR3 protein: CASRWRSNTGELFF. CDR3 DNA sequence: TGCGCCAGCAGGTGGAGATCGAACACCGGGGAGCTGTTTTTT.

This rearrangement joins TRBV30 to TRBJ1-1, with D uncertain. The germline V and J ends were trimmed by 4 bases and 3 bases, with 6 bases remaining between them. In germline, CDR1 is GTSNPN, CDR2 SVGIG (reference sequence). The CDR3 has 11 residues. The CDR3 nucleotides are TGTGCCTGGACATGGGACACTGAAGCTTTCTTT. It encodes CAWTWDTEAFF.

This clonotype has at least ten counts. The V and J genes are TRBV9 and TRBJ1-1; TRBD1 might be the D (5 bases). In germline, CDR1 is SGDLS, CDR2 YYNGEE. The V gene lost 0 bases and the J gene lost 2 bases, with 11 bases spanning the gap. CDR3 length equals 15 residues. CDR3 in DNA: TGTGCCAGCAGCGTAGAAGGAAGGGGTAACACTGAAGCTTTCTTT. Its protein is CASSVEGRGNTEAFF.

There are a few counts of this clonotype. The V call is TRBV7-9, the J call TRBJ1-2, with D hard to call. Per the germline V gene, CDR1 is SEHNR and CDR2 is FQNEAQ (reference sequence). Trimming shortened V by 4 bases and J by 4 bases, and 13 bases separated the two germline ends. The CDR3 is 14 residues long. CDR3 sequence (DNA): TGTGCCAGCAGCTCATGGGAGAAGGCCTATGGCTACACCTTC. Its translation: CASSSWEKAYGYTF.

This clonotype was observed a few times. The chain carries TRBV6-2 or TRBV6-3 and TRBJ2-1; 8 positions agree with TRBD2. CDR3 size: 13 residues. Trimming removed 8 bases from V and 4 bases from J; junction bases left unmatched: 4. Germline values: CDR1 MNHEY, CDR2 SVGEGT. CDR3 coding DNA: TGTGCCAGCGGCGAGCGGGAGTACAATGAGCAGTTCTTC. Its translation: CASGEREYNEQFF.

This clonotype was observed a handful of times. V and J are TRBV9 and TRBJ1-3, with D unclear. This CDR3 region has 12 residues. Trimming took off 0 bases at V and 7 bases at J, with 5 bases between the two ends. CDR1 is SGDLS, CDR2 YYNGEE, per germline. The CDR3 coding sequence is TGTGCCAGCAGCGTAGACGACAACACCATATATTTT. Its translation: CASSVDDNTIYF. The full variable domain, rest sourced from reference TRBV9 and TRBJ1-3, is DSGVTQTPKHLITATGQRVTLRCSPRSGDLSVYWYQQSLDQGLQFLIQYYNGEERAKGNILERFSAQQFPDLHSELNLSSLELGDSALYFCASSVDDNTIYFGEGSWLTVV.

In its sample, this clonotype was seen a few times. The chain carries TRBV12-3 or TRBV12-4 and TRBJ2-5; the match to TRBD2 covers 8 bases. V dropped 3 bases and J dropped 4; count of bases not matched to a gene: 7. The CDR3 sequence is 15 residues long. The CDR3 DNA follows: TGTGCCAGCAGTTTCCTGGCGCTAGCGGGAGAGACCCAGTACTTC. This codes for CASSFLALAGETQYF.

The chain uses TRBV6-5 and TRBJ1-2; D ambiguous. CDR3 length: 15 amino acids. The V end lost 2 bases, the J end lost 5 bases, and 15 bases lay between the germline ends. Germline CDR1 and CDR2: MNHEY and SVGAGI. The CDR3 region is CASSYEGSSMYGYTF. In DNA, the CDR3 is TGTGCCAGCAGTTACGAAGGGAGCTCGATGTATGGCTACACCTTC.

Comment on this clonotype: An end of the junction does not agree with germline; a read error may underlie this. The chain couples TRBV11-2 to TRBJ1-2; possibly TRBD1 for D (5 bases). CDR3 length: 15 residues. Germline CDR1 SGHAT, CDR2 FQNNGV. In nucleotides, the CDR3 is TGTGCCAGCAGCCTAGAGGCTGGGGCCCGGTATGGCTACACCTTC. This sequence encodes CASSLEAGARYGYTF.

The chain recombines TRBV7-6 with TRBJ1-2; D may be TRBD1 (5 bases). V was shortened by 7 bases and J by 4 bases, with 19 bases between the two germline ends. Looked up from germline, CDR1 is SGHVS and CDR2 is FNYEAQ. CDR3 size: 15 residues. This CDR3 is CASTEIGGLGYGYTF. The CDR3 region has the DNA TGTGCCAGCACCGAAATCGGGGGATTGGGCTATGGCTACACCTTC.

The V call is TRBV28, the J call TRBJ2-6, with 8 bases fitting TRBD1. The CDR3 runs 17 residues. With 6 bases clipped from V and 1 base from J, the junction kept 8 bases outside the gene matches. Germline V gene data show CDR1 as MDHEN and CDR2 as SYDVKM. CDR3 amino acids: CASRPTGVPSGANVLTF. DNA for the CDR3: TGTGCCAGCAGGCCGACAGGGGTCCCATCTGGGGCCAACGTCCTGACTTTC.

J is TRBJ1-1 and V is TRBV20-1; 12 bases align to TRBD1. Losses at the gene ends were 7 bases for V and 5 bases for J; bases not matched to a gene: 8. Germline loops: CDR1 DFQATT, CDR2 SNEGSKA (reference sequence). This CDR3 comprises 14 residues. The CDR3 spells CSVAGTGGGTEAFF. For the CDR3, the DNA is TGCAGTGTCGCCGGGACAGGGGGCGGGACTGAAGCTTTCTTT.

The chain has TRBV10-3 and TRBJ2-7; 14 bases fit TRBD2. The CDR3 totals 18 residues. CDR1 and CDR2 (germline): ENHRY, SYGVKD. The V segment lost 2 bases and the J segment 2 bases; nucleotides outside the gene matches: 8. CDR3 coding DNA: TGTGCCATCAGTGAGCCTAACCTGGGACTAGCGGGAGCCTACGAGCAGTACTTC. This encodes CAISEPNLGLAGAYEQYF.

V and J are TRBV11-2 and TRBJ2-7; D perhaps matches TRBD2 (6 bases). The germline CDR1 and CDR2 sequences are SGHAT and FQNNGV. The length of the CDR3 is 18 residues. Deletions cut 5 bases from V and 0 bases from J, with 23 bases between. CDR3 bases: TGTGCCAGCAGCCCGCGCGCTTTGATCGGGGGTTCCTCCTACGAGCAGTACTTC. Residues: CASSPRALIGGSSYEQYF.

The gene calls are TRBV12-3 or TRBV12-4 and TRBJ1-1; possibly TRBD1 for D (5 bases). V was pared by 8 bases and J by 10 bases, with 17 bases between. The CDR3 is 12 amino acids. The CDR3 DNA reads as TGTGCCAGCCGGTCCACGGGGCGACGAGCTTTCTTT. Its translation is CASRSTGRRAFF.

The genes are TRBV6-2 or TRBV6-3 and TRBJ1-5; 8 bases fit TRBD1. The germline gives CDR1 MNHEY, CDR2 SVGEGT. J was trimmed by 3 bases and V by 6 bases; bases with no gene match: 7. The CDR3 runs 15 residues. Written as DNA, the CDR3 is TGTGCCAGCAGACCGACAGGGGAGAACAATCAGCCCCAGCATTTT. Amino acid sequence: CASRPTGENNQPQHF.

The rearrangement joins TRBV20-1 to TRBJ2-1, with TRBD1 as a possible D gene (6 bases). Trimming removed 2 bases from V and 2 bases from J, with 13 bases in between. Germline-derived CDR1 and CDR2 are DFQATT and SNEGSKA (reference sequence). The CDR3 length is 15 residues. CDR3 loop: CSARPPRDTYNEQFF. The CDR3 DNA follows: TGCAGTGCTAGACCCCCACGGGACACCTACAATGAGCAGTTCTTC.

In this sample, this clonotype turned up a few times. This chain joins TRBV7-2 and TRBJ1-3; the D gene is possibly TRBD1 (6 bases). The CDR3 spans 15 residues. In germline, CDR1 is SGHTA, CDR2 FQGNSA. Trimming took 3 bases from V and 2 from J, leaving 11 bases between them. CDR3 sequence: CASSLRGVTGNTIYF. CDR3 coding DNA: TGTGCCAGCAGCTTGAGGGGGGTCACTGGAAACACCATATATTTT.

The DNA for the CDR3 is TGTGCCTGGACCCCCTTAGCGGGGGGGCGAGAGACCCAGTACTTC. Amino acid sequence: CAWTPLAGGRETQYF. The chain employs TRBV30 and TRBJ2-5, with 11 bases matching TRBD2. V lost 4 bases to trimming and J lost 4 bases; unmatched junction nucleotides: 8. Germline-derived CDR1 and CDR2 are GTSNPN and SVGIG (reference sequence). The CDR3 length is 15 residues.

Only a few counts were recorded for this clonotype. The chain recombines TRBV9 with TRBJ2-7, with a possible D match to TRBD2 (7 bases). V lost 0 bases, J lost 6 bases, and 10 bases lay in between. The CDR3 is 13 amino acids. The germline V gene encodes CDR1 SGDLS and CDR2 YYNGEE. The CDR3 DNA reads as TGTGCCAGCAGCGTAGCGGGGGGCGCCGAGCAGTACTTC. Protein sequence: CASSVAGGAEQYF.

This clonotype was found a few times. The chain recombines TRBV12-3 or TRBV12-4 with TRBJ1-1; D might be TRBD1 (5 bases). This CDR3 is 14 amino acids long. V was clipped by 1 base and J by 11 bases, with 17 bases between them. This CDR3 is CASSLGGVGADAFF. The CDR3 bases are TGTGCCAGCAGTTTAGGAGGAGTAGGGGCCGACGCTTTCTTT.

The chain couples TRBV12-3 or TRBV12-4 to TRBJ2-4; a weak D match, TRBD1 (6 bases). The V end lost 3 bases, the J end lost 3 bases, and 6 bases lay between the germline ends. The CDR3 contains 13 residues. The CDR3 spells CASSLDSKNIQYF. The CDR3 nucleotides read TGTGCCAGCAGTTTGGACAGCAAAAACATTCAGTACTTC.

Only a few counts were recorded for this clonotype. CDR3 coding DNA: TGTGCCAGCAGTTACGAAGGTTGGGACTATGGCTACACCTTC. Protein: CASSYEGWDYGYTF. The chain joins TRBV6-5 to TRBJ1-2; D gene uncertain. Germline V lookup: CDR1 MNHEY, CDR2 SVGAGI. Trimming took off 2 bases at V and 3 bases at J, with 10 bases between the two ends. This CDR3 is 14 amino acids long.

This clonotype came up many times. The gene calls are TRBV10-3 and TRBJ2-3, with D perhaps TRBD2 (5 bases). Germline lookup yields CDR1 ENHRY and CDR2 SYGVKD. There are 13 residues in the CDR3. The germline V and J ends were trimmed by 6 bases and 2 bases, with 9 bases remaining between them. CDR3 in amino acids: CAIRGVITDTQYF. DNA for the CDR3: TGTGCCATCAGGGGAGTAATCACAGATACGCAGTATTTT.

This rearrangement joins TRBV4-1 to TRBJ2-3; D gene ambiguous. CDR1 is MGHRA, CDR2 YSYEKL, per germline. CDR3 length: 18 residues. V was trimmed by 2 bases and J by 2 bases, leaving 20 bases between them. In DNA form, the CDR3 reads TGCGCCAGCAGCCAAACCCCCGGACGCACCGATCTCACAGATACGCAGTATTTT. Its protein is CASSQTPGRTDLTDTQYF.

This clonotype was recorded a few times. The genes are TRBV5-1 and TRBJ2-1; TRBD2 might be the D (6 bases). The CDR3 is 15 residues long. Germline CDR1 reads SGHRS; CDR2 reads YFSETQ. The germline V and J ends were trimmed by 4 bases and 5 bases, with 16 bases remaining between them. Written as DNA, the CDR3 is TGCGCCAGCAGCCTCCGAGGGAGGAATGACAATGAGCAGTTCTTC. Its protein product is CASSLRGRNDNEQFF.

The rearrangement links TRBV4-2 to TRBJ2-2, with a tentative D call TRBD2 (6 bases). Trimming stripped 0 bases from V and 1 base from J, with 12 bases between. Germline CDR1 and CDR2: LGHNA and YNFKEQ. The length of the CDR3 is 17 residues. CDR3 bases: TGTGCCAGCAGCCAAGAAGGCGGGGCAGGGAACACCGGGGAGCTGTTTTTT. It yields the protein CASSQEGGAGNTGELFF.